The count of the clone carrying this TCR beta chain is one. The authors' processing: Counts of nucleated cells, estimated from reference gene primer amplification, were obtained. Data came from immunoSEQ multiplex PCR; TCRdb stores just in-frame clones and leaves some out. D and trimming were read from the DNA, whereas the V and J calls and clone size are those reported in that table. The sample shows around 20,000 clones, roughly 89% of them seen only once. This entry is derived from a study of blood T cell repertoires in COVID-19. Background on the study: Samples came from the United States, Italy and Spain, spanning acute and convalescent COVID-19. T cells, B-cell-depleted T cells, or PBMCs provided the cDNA or gDNA that served as material.

Trimming removed 2 bases from V and 5 bases from J; junction bases left unmatched: 4. CDR1 SGHRS and CDR2 YFSETQ come from the germline V gene. The CDR3 is made up of 14 amino acids. The chain has TRBV5-1 and TRBJ2-3; TRBD1 matches at 8 bases. This clonotype originated in a human donor in a cohort sampled during active COVID-19. The donor label of this sample is uncertain. Sequencing input: peripheral blood. CDR3 nucleotide sequence: TGCGCCAGCAGCTTCCAGGGGGCGCAAGATACGCAGTATTTT. Translated, it gives CASSFQGAQDTQYF.